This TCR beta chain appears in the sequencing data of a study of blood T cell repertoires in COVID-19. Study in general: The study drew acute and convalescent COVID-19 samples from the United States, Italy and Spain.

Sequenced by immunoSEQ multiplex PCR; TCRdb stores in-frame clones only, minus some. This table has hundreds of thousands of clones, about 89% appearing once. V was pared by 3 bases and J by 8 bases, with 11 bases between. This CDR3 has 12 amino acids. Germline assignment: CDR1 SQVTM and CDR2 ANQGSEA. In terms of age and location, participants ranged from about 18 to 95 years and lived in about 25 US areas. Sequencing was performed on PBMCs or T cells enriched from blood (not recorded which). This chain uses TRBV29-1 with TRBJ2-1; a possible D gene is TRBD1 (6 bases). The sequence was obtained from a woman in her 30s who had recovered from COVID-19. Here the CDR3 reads CSVDRGNDEQFF. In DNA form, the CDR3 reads TGCAGCGTTGACAGGGGAAATGATGAGCAGTTCTTC.